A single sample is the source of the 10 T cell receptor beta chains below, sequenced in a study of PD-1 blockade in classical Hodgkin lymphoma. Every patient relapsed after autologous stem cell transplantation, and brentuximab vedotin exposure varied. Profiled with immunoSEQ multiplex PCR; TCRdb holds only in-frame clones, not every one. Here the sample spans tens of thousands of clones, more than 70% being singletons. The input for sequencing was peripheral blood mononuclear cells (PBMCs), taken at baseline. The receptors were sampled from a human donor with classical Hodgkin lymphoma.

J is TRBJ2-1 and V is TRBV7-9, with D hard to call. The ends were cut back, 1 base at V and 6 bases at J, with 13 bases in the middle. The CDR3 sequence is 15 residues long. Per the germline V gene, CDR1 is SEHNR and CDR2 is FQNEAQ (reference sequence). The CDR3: CASSLGWASFNEQFF. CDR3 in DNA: TGTGCCAGCAGCTTAGGCTGGGCCTCATTCAATGAGCAGTTCTTC.

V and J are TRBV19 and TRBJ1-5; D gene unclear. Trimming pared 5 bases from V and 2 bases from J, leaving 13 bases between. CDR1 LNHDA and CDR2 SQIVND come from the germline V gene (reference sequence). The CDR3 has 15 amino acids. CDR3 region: CASSPQARGNQPQHF. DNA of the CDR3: TGTGCCAGTAGTCCCCAGGCTAGGGGCAATCAGCCCCAGCATTTT.

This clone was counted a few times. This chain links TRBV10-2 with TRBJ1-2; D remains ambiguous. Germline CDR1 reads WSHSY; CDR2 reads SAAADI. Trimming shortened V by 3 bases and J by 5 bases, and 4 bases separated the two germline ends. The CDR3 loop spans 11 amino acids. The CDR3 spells CASSDNYGYTF. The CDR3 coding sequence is TGCGCCAGCAGTGATAATTATGGCTACACCTTC.

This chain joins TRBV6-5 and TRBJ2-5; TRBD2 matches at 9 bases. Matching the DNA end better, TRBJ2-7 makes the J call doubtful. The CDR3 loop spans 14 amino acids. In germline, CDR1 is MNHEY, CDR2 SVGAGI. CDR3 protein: CASSRRREGYEQYF. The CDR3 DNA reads TGTGCCAGCAGCCGTCGGCGGGAGGGCTACGAGCAGTACTTC.

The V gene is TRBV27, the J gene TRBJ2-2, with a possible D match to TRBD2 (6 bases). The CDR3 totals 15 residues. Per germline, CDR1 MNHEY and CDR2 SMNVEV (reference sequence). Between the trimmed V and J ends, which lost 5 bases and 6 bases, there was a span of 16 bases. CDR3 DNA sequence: TGTGCCAGCAGTCCTACGGCGACTAGACCCGGGGAGCTGTTTTTT. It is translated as CASSPTATRPGELFF.

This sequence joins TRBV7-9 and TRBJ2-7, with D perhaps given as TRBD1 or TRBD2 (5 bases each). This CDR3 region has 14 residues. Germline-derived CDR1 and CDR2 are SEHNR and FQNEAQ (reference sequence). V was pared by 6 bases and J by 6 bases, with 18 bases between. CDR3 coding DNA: TGTGCCAGCAGTCATACTGCTGGGGGTGGCGAGCAGTACTTC. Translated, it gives CASSHTAGGGEQYF.

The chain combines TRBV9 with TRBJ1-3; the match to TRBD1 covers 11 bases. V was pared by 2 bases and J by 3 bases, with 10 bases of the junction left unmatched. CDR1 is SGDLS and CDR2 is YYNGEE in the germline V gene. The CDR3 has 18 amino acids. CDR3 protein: CASSVGQGVFVDGNTIYF. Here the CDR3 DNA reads TGTGCCAGCAGCGTGGGACAGGGGGTATTTGTGGATGGAAACACCATATATTTT.

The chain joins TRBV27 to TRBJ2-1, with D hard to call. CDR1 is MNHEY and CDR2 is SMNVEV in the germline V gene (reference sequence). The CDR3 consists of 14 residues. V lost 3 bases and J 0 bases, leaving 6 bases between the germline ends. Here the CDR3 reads CASSFRSSYNEQFF. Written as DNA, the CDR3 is TGTGCCAGCAGTTTCCGGAGCTCCTACAATGAGCAGTTCTTC.

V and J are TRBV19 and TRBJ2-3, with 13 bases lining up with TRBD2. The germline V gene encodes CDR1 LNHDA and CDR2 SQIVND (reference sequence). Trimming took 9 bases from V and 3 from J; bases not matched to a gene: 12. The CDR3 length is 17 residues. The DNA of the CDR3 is TGTGCCAGCAAACTAGCGGGAGGGCCGATTAATACAGATACGCAGTATTTT. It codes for CASKLAGGPINTDTQYF. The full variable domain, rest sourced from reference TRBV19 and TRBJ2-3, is DGGITQSPKYLFRKEGQNVTLSCEQNLNHDAMYWYRQDPGQGLRLIYYSQIVNDFQKGDIAEGYSVSREKKESFPLTVTSAQKNPTAFYLCASKLAGGPINTDTQYFGPGTRLTVL.

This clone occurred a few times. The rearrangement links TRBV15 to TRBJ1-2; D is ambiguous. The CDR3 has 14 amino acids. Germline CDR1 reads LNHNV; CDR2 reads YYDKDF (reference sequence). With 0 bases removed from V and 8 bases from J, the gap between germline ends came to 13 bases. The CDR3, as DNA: TGTGCCACCAGCAGAGATAGTGGATGGAAGGGCTACACCTTC. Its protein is CATSRDSGWKGYTF.